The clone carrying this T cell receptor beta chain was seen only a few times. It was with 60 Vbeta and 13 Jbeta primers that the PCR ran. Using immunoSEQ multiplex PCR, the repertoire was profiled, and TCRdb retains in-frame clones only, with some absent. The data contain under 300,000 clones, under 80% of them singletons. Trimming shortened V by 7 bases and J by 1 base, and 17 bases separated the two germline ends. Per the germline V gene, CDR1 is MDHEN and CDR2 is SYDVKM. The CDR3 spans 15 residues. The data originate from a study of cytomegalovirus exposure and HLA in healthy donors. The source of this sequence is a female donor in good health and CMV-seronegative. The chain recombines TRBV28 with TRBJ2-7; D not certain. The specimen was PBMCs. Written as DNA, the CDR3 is TGTGCCAGCACCACCCCGCCAGGCAATTCCTACGAGCAGTACTTC. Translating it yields CASTTPPGNSYEQYF.